This is a list of T cell receptor beta chains from one sample in a study of blood T cell repertoires in COVID-19. The data were produced by immunoSEQ multiplex PCR, yet TCRdb's version contains in-frame clones alone and is incomplete. Of over 250,000 clones listed, more than 70% were seen once; the top ten hold around 0.98%. What was sequenced was peripheral blood. These receptors all come from a woman aged 40 to 55 who had recovered from COVID-19. Each CDR3 is given with its conserved first and last residue. The order of the fields is V gene, clone size, J gene, D gene, CDR3 protein, CDR3 DNA. D genes are given only for firm matches. Expanded clones are given a class, and other clones once, few, many or no size at all.

>TRBV30|NA|TRBJ2-5|TRBD2
CAWGGTSGRETQYF
TGTGCCTGGGGAGGGACTAGCGGGAGGGAGACCCAGTACTTC
>TRBV6-5|NA|TRBJ2-1|TRBD2
CASGRAYNEQFF
TGTGCCAGCGGGAGGGCCTACAATGAGCAGTTCTTC
>TRBV6-5|NA|TRBJ1-2|TRBD1
CASSWKGQGYGYTF
TGTGCCAGCAGTTGGAAGGGACAGGGCTATGGCTACACCTTC
>TRBV9|NA|TRBJ2-3|TRBD2
CASSVGVSGSGPQYF
TGTGCCAGCAGCGTAGGGGTTAGCGGGAGTGGCCCGCAGTATTTT
>TRBV7-6|NA|TRBJ1-1|NA
CASSLKAAGRNTEAFF
TGTGCCAGCAGCTTAAAAGCCGCGGGTAGGAACACTGAAGCTTTCTTT
>TRBV7-9|once|TRBJ2-5|NA
CASSSMGPGETQYF
TGTGCCAGCAGCTCTATGGGTCCCGGGGAGACCCAGTACTTC
>TRBV6-8|NA|TRBJ2-1|TRBD2
CASIGLAGVGQFF
TGTGCCAGCATTGGTCTAGCGGGAGTCGGGCAGTTCTTC
>TRBV3-1/TRBV3-2|NA|TRBJ1-2|NA
CASSQEDSVRGYTF
TGTGCCAGCAGCCAAGAGGACAGTGTTCGTGGCTACACCTTC
>TRBV10-3|NA|TRBJ1-2|TRBD1
CAIRQTGHPYGYTF
TGTGCCATCAGGCAGACAGGGCACCCCTATGGCTACACCTTC
>TRBV3-1/TRBV3-2|NA|TRBJ1-3|NA
CASRGQGVGNTIYF
TGTGCCAGCAGGGGGCAAGGGGTTGGAAACACCATATATTTT
>TRBV27|NA|TRBJ1-1|TRBD1
CASSPRGRGSGEAFF
TGTGCCAGCAGTCCGAGGGGGCGGGGTTCTGGTGAAGCTTTCTTT
>TRBV29-1|NA|TRBJ1-6|NA
CSARRGDNSPLHF
TGCAGCGCCCGGCGGGGGGATAATTCACCCCTCCACTTT
>TRBV9|NA|TRBJ1-1|NA
CASSPRPDGNAEAFF
TGTGCCAGCAGCCCTCGACCGGACGGGAACGCTGAAGCTTTCTTT
>TRBV5-4|NA|TRBJ1-2|NA
CASADSGGYTF
TGTGCCAGCGCAGATTCGGGAGGCTACACCTTC
>TRBV19|NA|TRBJ2-3|TRBD2
CASSRTTSGSMADTQYF
TGTGCCAGTAGTAGAACCACTAGCGGGAGCATGGCAGATACGCAGTATTTT
>TRBV2|NA|TRBJ2-3|TRBD2
CASSEGGRATDTQYF
TGTGCCAGCAGTGAAGGCGGGAGGGCCACAGATACGCAGTATTTT
>TRBV5-1|NA|TRBJ2-2|TRBD2
CASSLTGLAGANTGELFF
TGCGCCAGCAGCTTGACGGGACTAGCGGGGGCGAACACCGGGGAGCTGTTTTTT
>TRBV18|NA|TRBJ1-1|TRBD1
CASSPRQGASGTEAFF
TGTGCCAGCTCACCCCGACAGGGGGCGAGTGGCACTGAAGCTTTCTTT
>TRBV27|NA|TRBJ1-5|NA
CASSPSGGVGMFGNQPQHF
TGTGCCAGCAGTCCTAGCGGGGGAGTAGGGATGTTCGGCAATCAGCCCCAGCATTTT
>TRBV24-1|NA|TRBJ2-1|NA
CATSRGRPGSYNEQFF
TGTGCCACCAGCAGGGGACGCCCGGGGTCCTACAATGAGCAGTTCTTC
>TRBV27|NA|TRBJ1-5|NA
CASDGGYSNQPQHF
TGTGCCAGCGACGGGGGGTATAGCAATCAGCCCCAGCATTTT
>TRBV11-2|NA|TRBJ1-1|NA
CASSLAPRGNTEAFF
TGTGCCAGCAGCTTAGCCCCCCGGGGGAACACTGAAGCTTTCTTT
>TRBV5-1|NA|TRBJ2-3|TRBD2
CASSPGLLADTDTQYF
TGCGCCAGCAGCCCGGGGCTGCTAGCGGACACAGATACGCAGTATTTT
>TRBV6-2/TRBV6-3|few|TRBJ2-1|NA
CASSYGVAAVGNEQFF
TGTGCCAGCAGTTATGGTGTAGCGGCCGTTGGGAATGAGCAGTTCTTC
>TRBV9|NA|TRBJ2-5|NA
CASSVGGLQETQYF
TGTGCCAGCAGCGTAGGGGGACTGCAAGAGACCCAGTACTTC
>TRBV7-9|once|TRBJ1-1|TRBD1
CASSLVGDRGYTEAFF
TGTGCCAGCAGCTTAGTGGGGGACAGGGGGTACACTGAAGCTTTCTTT
>TRBV28|NA|TRBJ2-7|NA
CASSPRGRYEQYF
TGTGCCAGCAGCCCCCGGGGGAGGTACGAGCAGTACTTC
>TRBV28|once|TRBJ2-5|TRBD2
CASRPGTSGQETQYF
TGTGCCAGCAGACCCGGGACTAGCGGACAAGAGACCCAGTACTTC
>TRBV6-4|NA|TRBJ1-6|NA
CASRPRQDGNSPLHF
TGTGCCAGCAGACCCCGACAGGATGGGAATTCACCCCTCCACTTT
>TRBV9|NA|TRBJ2-7|NA
CASSVGVPGFYEQYF
TGTGCCAGCAGCGTAGGGGTGCCGGGGTTCTACGAGCAGTACTTC
>TRBV5-4|NA|TRBJ2-3|TRBD2
CASSLKVVAGVRTQYF
TGTGCCAGCAGCTTGAAGGTCGTAGCGGGAGTTCGTACGCAGTATTTT
>TRBV12-3/TRBV12-4|NA|TRBJ2-5|TRBD2
CASSPTPGGTQYF
TGTGCCAGCAGCCCGACCCCGGGAGGGACCCAGTACTTC
>TRBV7-6|NA|TRBJ1-4|NA
CASSRSGGLGEKLFF
TGTGCCAGCAGCCGAAGCGGGGGGTTGGGTGAAAAACTGTTTTTT
>TRBV7-9|few|TRBJ2-5|TRBD1
CASSLAPGQGASQYF
TGTGCCAGCAGCCTGGCCCCCGGACAGGGGGCATCCCAGTACTTC
>TRBV13|NA|TRBJ2-7|TRBD1
CASSPGTGAYEQYF
TGTGCCAGCAGCCCCGGGACAGGGGCCTATGAGCAGTACTTC
>TRBV7-9|NA|TRBJ2-1|TRBD2
CAEGVVAGDNEQFF
TGTGCCGAAGGGGTCGTAGCGGGGGACAATGAGCAGTTCTTC
>TRBV7-9|NA|TRBJ1-6|TRBD1
CAGVTGQGRGSPLHF
TGTGCCGGGGTGACCGGACAGGGAAGGGGTTCACCCCTCCACTTT
>TRBV4-3|NA|TRBJ1-1|NA
CASSQASGPRTEAFF
TGCGCCAGCAGCCAAGCTTCAGGGCCCAGGACTGAAGCTTTCTTT
>TRBV7-9|NA|TRBJ1-3|NA
CASSQQGTGNTIYF
TGTGCCAGCAGCCAACAGGGTACTGGAAACACCATATATTTT
>TRBV18|NA|TRBJ2-2|TRBD1
CASSRSSDRATGELFF
TGTGCCAGCTCACGCTCTTCGGACAGGGCTACCGGGGAGCTGTTTTTT
>TRBV19|NA|TRBJ2-2|NA
CASSQTGINTGELFF
TGTGCCAGTAGCCAGACAGGAATAAACACCGGGGAGCTGTTTTTT
>TRBV7-3|NA|TRBJ2-1|TRBD2
CASSPGTSGRAGEQFF
TGTGCCAGCAGCCCAGGGACTAGCGGGAGGGCCGGTGAGCAGTTCTTC
>TRBV12-3/TRBV12-4|NA|TRBJ1-1|NA
CASSTVGRTEAFF
TGTGCCAGCAGTACAGTAGGTCGCACTGAAGCTTTCTTT
>TRBV24-1|NA|TRBJ2-1|TRBD2
CATSDPGLAGGPVNEQFF
TGTGCCACCAGTGACCCGGGACTAGCGGGAGGGCCAGTTAATGAGCAGTTCTTC
>TRBV19|NA|TRBJ2-7|TRBD1
CASSIVGQGGYEQYF
TGTGCCAGTAGTATAGTCGGACAGGGGGGGTACGAGCAGTACTTC
>TRBV7-3|NA|TRBJ1-2|NA
CASSLSGPARGYTF
TGTGCCAGCAGCTTATCTGGCCCGGCGCGGGGCTACACCTTC
>TRBV4-2|few|TRBJ2-1|TRBD2
CASSPTSGNYNEQFF
TGTGCCAGCAGCCCGACTAGCGGGAACTACAATGAGCAGTTCTTC
>TRBV28|NA|TRBJ1-2|TRBD1
CASSPPDRGAYGYTF
TGTGCCAGCAGTCCCCCCGACAGGGGGGCCTATGGCTACACCTTC
>TRBV19|NA|TRBJ2-2|TRBD1
CASRQGSTGTGELFF
TGTGCCAGCCGACAGGGGTCAACGGGCACCGGGGAGCTGTTTTTT
>TRBV29-1|NA|TRBJ2-5|TRBD2
CSVGGWRGGETQYF
TGCAGCGTTGGGGGTTGGCGGGGAGGGGAGACCCAGTACTTC
>TRBV14|NA|TRBJ1-2|NA
CASSQGGESYGYTF
TGTGCCAGCAGCCAAGGGGGGGAATCCTATGGCTACACCTTC
>TRBV15|few|TRBJ2-3|NA
CATSRDRAGAGTQYF
TGTGCCACCAGCAGAGATAGGGCAGGGGCCGGTACGCAGTATTTT
>TRBV7-9|NA|TRBJ1-2|NA
CASSLGAANYGYTF
TGTGCCAGCAGCTTAGGGGCAGCTAACTATGGCTACACCTTC